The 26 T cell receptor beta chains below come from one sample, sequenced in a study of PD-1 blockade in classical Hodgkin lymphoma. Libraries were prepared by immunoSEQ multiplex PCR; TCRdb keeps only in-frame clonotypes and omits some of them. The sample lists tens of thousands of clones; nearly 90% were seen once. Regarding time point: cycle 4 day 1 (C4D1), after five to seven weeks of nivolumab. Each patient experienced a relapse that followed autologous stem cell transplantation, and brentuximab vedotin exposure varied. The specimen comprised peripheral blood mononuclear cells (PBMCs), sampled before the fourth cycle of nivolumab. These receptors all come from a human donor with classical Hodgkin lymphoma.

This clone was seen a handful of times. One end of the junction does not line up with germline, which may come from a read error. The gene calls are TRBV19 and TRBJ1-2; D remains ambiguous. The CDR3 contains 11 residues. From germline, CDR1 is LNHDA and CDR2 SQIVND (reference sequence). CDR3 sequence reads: CASSIGQEKGF. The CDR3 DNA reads TGTGCCAGTAGTATTGGGCAGGAGAAGGGATTC.

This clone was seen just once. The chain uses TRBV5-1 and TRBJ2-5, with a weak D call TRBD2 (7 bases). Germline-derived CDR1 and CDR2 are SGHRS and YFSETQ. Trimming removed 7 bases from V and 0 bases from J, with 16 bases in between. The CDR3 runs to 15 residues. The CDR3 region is CASDPGGLYQETQYF. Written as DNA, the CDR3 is TGCGCCAGCGACCCGGGGGGCCTATACCAAGAGACCCAGTACTTC. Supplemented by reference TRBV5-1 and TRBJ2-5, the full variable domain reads KAGVTQTPRYLIKTRGQQVTLSCSPISGHRSVSWYQQTPGQGLQFLFEYFSETQRNKGNFPGRFSGRQFSNSRSEMNVSTLELGDSALYLCASDPGGLYQETQYFGPGTRLLVL.

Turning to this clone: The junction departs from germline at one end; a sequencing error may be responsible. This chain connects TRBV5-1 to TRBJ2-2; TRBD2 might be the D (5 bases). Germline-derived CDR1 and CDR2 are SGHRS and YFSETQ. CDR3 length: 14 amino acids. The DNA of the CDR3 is TGCGCCAGCAGCTTGCGGTCGGAGACCGGGGAGCCGTTTTTT. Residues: CASSLRSETGEPFF.

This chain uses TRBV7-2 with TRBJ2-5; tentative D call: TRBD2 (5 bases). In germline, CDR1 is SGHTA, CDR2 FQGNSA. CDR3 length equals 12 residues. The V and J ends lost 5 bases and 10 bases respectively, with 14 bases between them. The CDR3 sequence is CASSPAMRDQYF. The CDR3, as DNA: TGTGCCAGCAGCCCCGCGATGAGGGACCAGTACTTC.

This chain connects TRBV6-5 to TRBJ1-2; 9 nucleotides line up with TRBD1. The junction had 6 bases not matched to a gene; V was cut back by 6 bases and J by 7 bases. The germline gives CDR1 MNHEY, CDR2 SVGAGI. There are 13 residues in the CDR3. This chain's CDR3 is CASRRTGEFGYTF. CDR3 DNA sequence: TGTGCCAGCAGACGGACAGGGGAGTTTGGCTACACCTTC.

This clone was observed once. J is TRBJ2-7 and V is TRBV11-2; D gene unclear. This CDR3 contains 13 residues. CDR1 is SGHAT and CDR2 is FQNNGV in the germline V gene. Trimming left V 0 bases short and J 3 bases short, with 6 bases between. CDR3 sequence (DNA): TGTGCCAGCAGCTTAGATTCCTACTACGAGCAGTACTTC. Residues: CASSLDSYYEQYF.

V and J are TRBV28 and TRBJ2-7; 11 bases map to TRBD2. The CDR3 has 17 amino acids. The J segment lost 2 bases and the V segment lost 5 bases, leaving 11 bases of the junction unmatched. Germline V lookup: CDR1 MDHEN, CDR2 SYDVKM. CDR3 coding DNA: TGTGCCAGCAGTAATCCGGGACTAGCGGCTTCCCCCTACGAGCAGTACTTC. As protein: CASSNPGLAASPYEQYF.

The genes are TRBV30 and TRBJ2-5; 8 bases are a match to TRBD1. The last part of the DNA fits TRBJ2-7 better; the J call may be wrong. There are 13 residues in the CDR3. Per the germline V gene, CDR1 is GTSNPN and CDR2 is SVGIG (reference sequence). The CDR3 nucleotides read TGTGCCTGGAGTGCAGGGGGCAACTACGAGCAGTACTTC. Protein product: CAWSAGGNYEQYF.

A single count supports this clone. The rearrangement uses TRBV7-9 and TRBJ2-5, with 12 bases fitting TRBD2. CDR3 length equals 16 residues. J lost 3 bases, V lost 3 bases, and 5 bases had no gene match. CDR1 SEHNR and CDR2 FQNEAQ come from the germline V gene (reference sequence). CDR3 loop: CASSFSTSGGKETQYF. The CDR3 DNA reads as TGTGCCAGCAGCTTCTCGACTAGCGGGGGCAAAGAGACCCAGTACTTC.

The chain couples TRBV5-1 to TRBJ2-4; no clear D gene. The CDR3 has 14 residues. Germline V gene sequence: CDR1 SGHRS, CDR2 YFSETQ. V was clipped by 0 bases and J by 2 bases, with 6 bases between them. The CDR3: CASSLETTKNIQYF. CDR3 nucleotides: TGCGCCAGCAGCTTGGAGACAACCAAAAACATTCAGTACTTC.

CDR3 in amino acids: CASSASLAGGADTQYF. The CDR3 coding sequence is TGTGCCAGCAGCGCCTCTCTAGCGGGGGGGGCAGATACGCAGTATTTT. The gene calls are TRBV9 and TRBJ2-3; 12 nucleotides align to TRBD2. J gave up 4 bases and V 3 bases, and 6 bases lay outside the gene matches. The CDR3 is 16 amino acids. Germline CDR1 reads SGDLS; CDR2 reads YYNGEE.

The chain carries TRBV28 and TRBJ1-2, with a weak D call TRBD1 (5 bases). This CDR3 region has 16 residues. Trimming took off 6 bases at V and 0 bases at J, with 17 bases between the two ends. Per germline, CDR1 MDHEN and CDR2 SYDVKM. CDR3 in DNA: TGTGCCAGCAGGGCGGCAGGGACCATGACTAACTATGGCTACACCTTC. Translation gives CASRAAGTMTNYGYTF.

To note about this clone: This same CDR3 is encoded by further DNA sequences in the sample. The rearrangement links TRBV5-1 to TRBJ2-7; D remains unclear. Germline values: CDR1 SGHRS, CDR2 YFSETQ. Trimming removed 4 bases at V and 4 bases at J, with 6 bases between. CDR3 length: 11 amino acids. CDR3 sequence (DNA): TGCGCCAGCAGCCCCGGGTACGAGCAGTACTTC. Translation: CASSPGYEQYF. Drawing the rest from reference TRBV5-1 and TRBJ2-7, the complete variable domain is KAGVTQTPRYLIKTRGQQVTLSCSPISGHRSVSWYQQTPGQGLQFLFEYFSETQRNKGNFPGRFSGRQFSNSRSEMNVSTLELGDSALYLCASSPGYEQYFGPGTRLTVT.

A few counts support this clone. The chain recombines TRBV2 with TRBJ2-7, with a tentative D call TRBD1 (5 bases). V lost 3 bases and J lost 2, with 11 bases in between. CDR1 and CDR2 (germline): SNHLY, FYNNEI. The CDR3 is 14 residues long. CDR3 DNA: TGTGCCAGCAGTGACAGGGCGAGAACCTACGAGCAGTACTTC. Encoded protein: CASSDRARTYEQYF.

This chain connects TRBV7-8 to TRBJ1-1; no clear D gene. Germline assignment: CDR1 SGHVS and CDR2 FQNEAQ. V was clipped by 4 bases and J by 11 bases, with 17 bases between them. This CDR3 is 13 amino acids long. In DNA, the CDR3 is TGTGCCAGCAGCTCCACCCTGGAGACTATGGCTTTCTTT. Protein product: CASSSTLETMAFF.

The CDR3: CASSQPGLGLSFGEQYF. The CDR3 nucleotides are TGCGCCAGCAGCCAACCGGGGCTTGGTCTCTCGTTCGGGGAGCAGTACTTC. The chain uses TRBV4-1 and TRBJ2-7; D may be TRBD1 or TRBD2 (5 bases each). The germline V gene has CDR1 MGHRA and CDR2 YSYEKL. CDR3 size: 17 residues. The V end lost 2 bases, the J end lost 7 bases, and 24 bases lay between the germline ends.

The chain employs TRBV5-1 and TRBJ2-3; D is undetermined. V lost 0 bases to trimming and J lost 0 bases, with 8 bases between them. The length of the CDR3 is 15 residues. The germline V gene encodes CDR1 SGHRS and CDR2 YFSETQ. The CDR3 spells CASSLAAASTDTQYF. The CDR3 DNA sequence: TGCGCCAGCAGCTTGGCGGCAGCGAGCACAGATACGCAGTATTTT.

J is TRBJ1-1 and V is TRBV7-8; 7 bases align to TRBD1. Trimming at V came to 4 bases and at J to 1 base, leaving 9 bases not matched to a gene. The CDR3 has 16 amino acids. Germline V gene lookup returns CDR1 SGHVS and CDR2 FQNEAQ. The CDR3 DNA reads TGTGCCAGCAGCTCGACAGGGAGTAGCGCGAACACTGAAGCTTTCTTT. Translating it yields CASSSTGSSANTEAFF. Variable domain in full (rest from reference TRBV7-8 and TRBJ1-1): GAGVSQSPRYKVAKRGQDVALRCDPISGHVSLFWYQQALGQGPEFLTYFQNEAQLDKSGLPSDRFFAERPEGSVSTLKIQRTQQEDSAVYLCASSSTGSSANTEAFFGQGTRLTVV.

CDR3 nucleotide sequence: TGTGCCAGCAGCCCCGGGGGAACCTCCTACGAGCAGTACTTC. Translating gives CASSPGGTSYEQYF. This chain joins TRBV6-5 and TRBJ2-7, with D possibly matching TRBD2 (6 bases). From germline, CDR1 is MNHEY and CDR2 SVGAGI. The CDR3 contains 14 residues. V was clipped by 6 bases and J by 0 bases, with 12 bases between them.

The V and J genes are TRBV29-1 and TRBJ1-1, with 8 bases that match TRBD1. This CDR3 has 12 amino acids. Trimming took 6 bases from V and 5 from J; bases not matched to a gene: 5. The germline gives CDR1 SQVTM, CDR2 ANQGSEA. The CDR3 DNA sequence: TGCAGCGTCCACAGGGGGGTGACTGAAGCTTTCTTT. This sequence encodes CSVHRGVTEAFF. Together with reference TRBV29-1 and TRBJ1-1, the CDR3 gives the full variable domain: SAVISQKPSRDICQRGTSLTIQCQVDSQVTMMFWYRQQPGQSLTLIATANQGSEATYESGFVIDKFPISRPNLTFSTLTVSNMSPEDSSIYLCSVHRGVTEAFFGQGTRLTVV.

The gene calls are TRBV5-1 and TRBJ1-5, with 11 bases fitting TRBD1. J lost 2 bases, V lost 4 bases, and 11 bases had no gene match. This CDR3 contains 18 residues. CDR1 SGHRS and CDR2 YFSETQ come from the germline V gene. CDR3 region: CASSPGTGGHMGNQPQHF. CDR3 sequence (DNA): TGCGCCAGCAGCCCCGGGACAGGGGGTCATATGGGCAATCAGCCCCAGCATTTT.

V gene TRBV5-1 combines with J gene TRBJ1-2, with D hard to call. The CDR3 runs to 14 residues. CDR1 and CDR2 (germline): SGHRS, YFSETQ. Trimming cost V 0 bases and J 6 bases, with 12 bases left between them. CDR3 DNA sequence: TGCGCCAGCAGCTTGGCCCCGGGTTTGGATGGCTACACCTTC. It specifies CASSLAPGLDGYTF.

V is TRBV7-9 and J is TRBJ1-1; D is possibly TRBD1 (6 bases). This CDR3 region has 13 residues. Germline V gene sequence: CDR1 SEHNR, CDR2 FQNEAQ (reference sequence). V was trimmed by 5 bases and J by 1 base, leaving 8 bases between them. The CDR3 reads CASSARGNTEAFF. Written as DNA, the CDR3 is TGTGCCAGCAGCGCCAGGGGGAACACTGAAGCTTTCTTT. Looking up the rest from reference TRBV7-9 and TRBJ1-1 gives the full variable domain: DTGVSQNPRHKITKRGQNVTFRCDPISEHNRLYWYRQTLGQGPEFLTYFQNEAQLEKSRLLSDRFSAERPKGSFSTLEIQRTEQGDSAMYLCASSARGNTEAFFGQGTRLTVV.

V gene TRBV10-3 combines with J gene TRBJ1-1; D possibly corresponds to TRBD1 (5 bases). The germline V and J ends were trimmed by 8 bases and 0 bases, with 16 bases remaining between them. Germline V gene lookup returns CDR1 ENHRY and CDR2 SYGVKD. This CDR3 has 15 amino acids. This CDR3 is CAIQQGLGVNTEAFF. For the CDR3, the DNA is TGTGCCATCCAGCAGGGTCTGGGGGTGAACACTGAAGCTTTCTTT.

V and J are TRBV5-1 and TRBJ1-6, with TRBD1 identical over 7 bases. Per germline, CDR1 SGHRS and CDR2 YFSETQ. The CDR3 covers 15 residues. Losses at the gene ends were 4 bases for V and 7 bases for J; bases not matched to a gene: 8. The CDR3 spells CASSVDRAGNSPLHF. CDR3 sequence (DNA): TGCGCCAGCAGCGTCGACAGGGCTGGAAATTCACCCCTCCACTTT.

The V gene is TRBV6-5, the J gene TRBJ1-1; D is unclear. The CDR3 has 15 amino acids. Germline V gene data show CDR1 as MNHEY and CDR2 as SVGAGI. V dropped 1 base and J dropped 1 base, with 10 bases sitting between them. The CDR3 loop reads CASSYYVSGNTEAFF. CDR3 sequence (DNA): TGTGCCAGCAGTTACTATGTGAGCGGGAACACTGAAGCTTTCTTT.